Below, one TCR beta chain is given with its context. TCRdb keeps only in-frame clones here, not all; method: immunoSEQ multiplex PCR. The sample shows 24,000 or so clones, 85% to 95% of them seen only once. These data come from a study of preoperative IRX-2 immunotherapy in early breast cancer. Documented treatment: preoperative locoregional IRX-2 cytokine immunotherapy. Patients received preoperative, locoregional IRX-2 cytokine immunotherapy in a phase Ib study. This CDR3 spans 12 amino acids. Germline V lookup: CDR1 SEHNR, CDR2 FQNEAQ (reference sequence). Trimming took 4 bases from V and 4 from J, leaving 5 bases between them.

Sample: tumor tissue, taken after IRX-2 immunotherapy. The receptor's source is a human donor with breast cancer. This chain uses TRBV7-9 with TRBJ1-5; D unclear. CDR3 loop: CASSSQNQPQHF. CDR3 sequence (DNA): TGTGCCAGCAGCTCGCAAAATCAGCCCCAGCATTTT. Full variable domain (outside the CDR3, taken from reference TRBV7-9 and TRBJ1-5): DTGVSQNPRHKITKRGQNVTFRCDPISEHNRLYWYRQTLGQGPEFLTYFQNEAQLEKSRLLSDRFSAERPKGSFSTLEIQRTEQGDSAMYLCASSSQNQPQHFGDGTRLSIL.